Included here is one TCR beta chain sequence, with context. This clone was picked up one time. No cognate antigen has been identified for it. One base away there is no much larger clone; base qualities are not given. No immune events, such as infections, were documented for the healthy donors during the collection period. To calibrate time-dependent variance in a beta-binomial model of T-cell clone differential abundance, blood repertoires from healthy donors were used as a training cohort. The training cohort comprised approximately ten healthy donors, 3 female and 7 male. The donors were between roughly 29 and 65 years old, with an average age of roughly 40 years. Whole blood, obtained from a commercial supplier, was collected from each healthy donor at three time points spaced about 2 weeks apart. For immunosequencing, genomic DNA was extracted from whole blood that had not been sorted. From its cysteine to its phenylalanine, the CDR3 spans 15 amino acids. CDR3 DNA is the only sequence kept; it has 45 bases, read in frame from the first base. V and J are trimmed by 4 bases and 4 bases, and the gene matches miss 8 bases of the junction. Looking up the germline V gene yields CDR1 SGHDT and CDR2 YYEEEE.

TCRbeta CDR3 regions were profiled by bias-controlled multiplex PCR amplification of genomic DNA with the immunoSEQ Assay. The authors processed their data as follows. The absolute abundance of each unique TCRbeta CDR3 region was quantified after sequences were collapsed and filtered. Differential abundance was tested with a binomial (Fisher-equivalent) model and with a beta-binomial model adding time-dependent variance fitted from healthy donors. Clones with fewer than 5 combined templates were excluded, and clones with Benjamini-Hochberg FDR below 0.01 were called differentially abundant. Using the form v = (b*log(k)+a)^2, the beta-binomial variance was modeled as a function of the total template count across the two samples. TCRdb limited this immuneACCESS table to in-frame rearrangements with V and J called. A share of clones is missing; checked studies link under half to unresolved V genes, and the rest is unexplained. The V and J calls and clone size are taken from that table; D and trimming were inferred from the DNA. The sample table contains more than 80,000 clones; only one count was recorded for approximately 90% of them. The ten largest clones add up to around 4.1% of the sample.

The sample belongs to a study of identifying expanded T cells in peripheral blood (dated by TCRdb to 2018 to 2020). For context, the study as a whole: Technical replicates were generated by sequencing separate aliquots of the same genomic DNA pool, with four replicates compared pairwise.

Study-wide findings and limitations: The authors expected that over much longer intervals, such as months to years, biological variance in healthy repertoires might increase even further. Between technical replicates the binomial model flagged about 1.2 differentially abundant clones, whereas over around two weeks the binomial model flagged about 15 and over roughly four weeks approximately 20. In all healthy donors, the variance in clone template counts between samples taken 2 to 3 weeks apart rose significantly as total template count increased. Across all healthy-donor time intervals, the beta-binomial model significantly lowered both the number of clones called differentially abundant and the false-positive rate.

Recombination connected TRBV5-6 to TRBJ2-1, with TRBD1 matching 7 junction bases. What was sequenced was blood. This sequence originates from a person aged 18 to 70 in good health. This receptor carries the CDR3 CASSPTGTAYNEQFF. The DNA sequence is given as TGTGCCAGCAGCCCGACCGGGACAGCTTACAATGAGCAGTTCTTC.